This entry describes one TCR beta chain. What it recognizes is unknown. This may stem from a read error, because a much larger clone lies one nucleotide away. This sample stems from a study of neurological immune-mediated disorders. Time point defined: longitudinal time-point 2. TCRdb called the 5' RACE reads again in MiXCR, with one record for every CDR3 protein. Of 70,000 to 95,000 distinct CDR3 sequences listed, less than 15% were seen once; the top ten hold approximately 5%. Findings and limits, study-wide: No CDR3 amino acid sequences recurred among expanded clones across subjects, suggesting private repertoires in all groups.

The sequence was obtained from a female donor with HTLV-1-associated myelopathy (HAM/TSP). The sequencing sample was made of PBMCs.

The CDR3 is CVSSPGAGDFTGELFF. The CDR3 nucleotides read TGTGTCAGCAGCCCCGGGGCAGGGGATTTCACCGGGGAGCTGTTTTTT. The gene calls are TRBV11-3 and TRBJ2-2; possibly TRBD1 for D (6 bases). Germline loops: CDR1 SGHNT, CDR2 YENEEA. This CDR3 has 16 amino acids. The full variable domain, its missing parts supplied by reference TRBV11-3 and TRBJ2-2, is EAGVVQSPRYKIIEKKQPVAFWCNPISGHNTLYWYLQNLGQGPELLIRYENEEAVDDSQLPKDRFSAERLKGVDSTLKIQPAELGDSAVYLCVSSPGAGDFTGELFFGEGSRLTVL.